A selection of T cell receptor beta chains follows, all from one sample in a study of cytomegalovirus exposure and HLA in healthy donors. Only in-frame clones appear in the TCRdb table, and some are missing; sequencing was by immunoSEQ multiplex PCR. The sample includes around 150,000 clones, around four fifths of them seen just once. The source material was PBMCs. These receptors were collected from a male donor in good health and CMV-seronegative. Each CDR3 is given with its conserved first and last residue. Each record gives: V gene, J gene, clone size, D gene, CDR3 DNA, CDR3 protein. D genes are given only for firm matches. A row's size may be missing; if present it is once, few, many or a size class.

v_gene: TRBV11-3; j_gene: TRBJ1-1; abundance: few; d_gene: -; CDR3nt: TGTGCCAGCAGCTTGGGCTTCGGAATGAACACTGAAGCTTTCTTT; CDR3aa: CASSLGFGMNTEAFF
v_gene: TRBV4-1; j_gene: TRBJ2-3; abundance: -; d_gene: TRBD2; CDR3nt: TGCGCCAGCAGCCTCACGGACGGTACTAGCGGGAGGACAGATACGCAGTATTTT; CDR3aa: CASSLTDGTSGRTDTQYF
v_gene: TRBV19; j_gene: TRBJ2-1; abundance: -; d_gene: TRBD2; CDR3nt: TGTGCCAGTAGTATCCCCGGGACTAGCGGCTCCTACAATGAGCAGTTCTTC; CDR3aa: CASSIPGTSGSYNEQFF
v_gene: TRBV27; j_gene: TRBJ2-7; abundance: few; d_gene: TRBD2; CDR3nt: TGTGCCAGCAGTTCGAATAGCGGGAGGAACGAGCAGTACTTC; CDR3aa: CASSSNSGRNEQYF
v_gene: TRBV4-1; j_gene: TRBJ2-5; abundance: -; d_gene: -; CDR3nt: TGCGCCAGCAGCCAAACCTCCTCAACGGCCCAGTACTTC; CDR3aa: CASSQTSSTAQYF
v_gene: TRBV6-5; j_gene: TRBJ1-4; abundance: -; d_gene: -; CDR3nt: TGTGCCAGCAGTTACTCGGGGGGTAATGAAAAACTGTTTTTT; CDR3aa: CASSYSGGNEKLFF
v_gene: TRBV5-6; j_gene: TRBJ1-6; abundance: -; d_gene: TRBD1; CDR3nt: TGTGCCAGCAGCTTAGGGACAGGGGGCGCGGGTAGTTCACCCCTCCACTTT; CDR3aa: CASSLGTGGAGSSPLHF
v_gene: TRBV7-9; j_gene: TRBJ2-7; abundance: -; d_gene: TRBD2; CDR3nt: TGTGCCAGCAGCCTTAGCGGGAGGCTCCTCTCCTACGAGCAGTACTTC; CDR3aa: CASSLSGRLLSYEQYF
v_gene: TRBV7-6; j_gene: TRBJ1-4; abundance: -; d_gene: TRBD1; CDR3nt: TGTGCCAGCAGTCCGGACAGGCTGGGTTCGGATGAAAAACTGTTTTTT; CDR3aa: CASSPDRLGSDEKLFF
v_gene: TRBV11-1; j_gene: TRBJ1-6; abundance: few; d_gene: -; CDR3nt: TGTGCCAGCAGCTCCACCAGGTTCGAGAATTCACCCCTCCACTTT; CDR3aa: CASSSTRFENSPLHF
v_gene: TRBV19; j_gene: TRBJ1-5; abundance: -; d_gene: TRBD1; CDR3nt: TGTGCCAGTAGTATGACAGGGATTCCCGGTCAGCCCCAGCATTTT; CDR3aa: CASSMTGIPGQPQHF
v_gene: TRBV19; j_gene: TRBJ1-3; abundance: -; d_gene: TRBD1; CDR3nt: TGTGCCAGTAGTCCCGACAGGGAGTCGGTGTCTGGAAACACCATATATTTT; CDR3aa: CASSPDRESVSGNTIYF
v_gene: TRBV4-1; j_gene: TRBJ1-4; abundance: -; d_gene: -; CDR3nt: TGCGCCAGCAGTCAGGGTTTTACTAATGAAAAACTGTTTTTT; CDR3aa: CASSQGFTNEKLFF
v_gene: TRBV4-3; j_gene: TRBJ2-1; abundance: once; d_gene: -; CDR3nt: TGCGCCAGCAGCCAAGAGGAAGTAGGGGGTGAGCAGTTCTTC; CDR3aa: CASSQEEVGGEQFF
v_gene: TRBV2; j_gene: TRBJ2-2; abundance: -; d_gene: TRBD1; CDR3nt: TGTGCCAGCAGAAGACAGGGGGCGAACACCGGGGAGCTGTTTTTT; CDR3aa: CASRRQGANTGELFF
v_gene: TRBV19; j_gene: TRBJ2-2; abundance: -; d_gene: TRBD1; CDR3nt: TGTGCCAGTAGTGGACAGGGGGCCGGGGAGCTGTTTTTT; CDR3aa: CASSGQGAGELFF
v_gene: TRBV2; j_gene: TRBJ1-1; abundance: -; d_gene: -; CDR3nt: TGTGCCAGTCTAGGGGAACGTGACACTGAAGCTTTCTTT; CDR3aa: CASLGERDTEAFF
v_gene: TRBV9; j_gene: TRBJ2-3; abundance: -; d_gene: TRBD1; CDR3nt: TGTGCCAGCAGTGCGGGACAGGGTGCAGATACGCAGTATTTT; CDR3aa: CASSAGQGADTQYF
v_gene: TRBV5-6; j_gene: TRBJ1-1; abundance: -; d_gene: TRBD1; CDR3nt: TGTGCCAGCAGCTTGGGAAGGGGGCTCGAAGCTTTCTTT; CDR3aa: CASSLGRGLEAFF
v_gene: TRBV27; j_gene: TRBJ2-6; abundance: few; d_gene: -; CDR3nt: TGTGCCAGCAGTTTCCGGTCTGGGGCCAACGTCCTGACTTTC; CDR3aa: CASSFRSGANVLTF
v_gene: TRBV27; j_gene: TRBJ2-1; abundance: once; d_gene: TRBD2; CDR3nt: TGTGCCAGCAGTTTGTCGGGACCAGGGAGCGGGGTCTTC; CDR3aa: CASSLSGPGSGVF
v_gene: TRBV7-2; j_gene: TRBJ2-7; abundance: once; d_gene: TRBD2; CDR3nt: TGTGCCAGCAGCGCCCCGGGACTAGCGGGAGGGCCCCCGTACTTC; CDR3aa: CASSAPGLAGGPPYF
v_gene: TRBV11-3; j_gene: TRBJ2-5; abundance: -; d_gene: TRBD1; CDR3nt: TGTGCCAGCAGCCCACCGGGACAGCCAGAGACCCAGTACTTC; CDR3aa: CASSPPGQPETQYF
v_gene: TRBV7-8; j_gene: TRBJ1-4; abundance: -; d_gene: -; CDR3nt: TGTGCCAGCAGCTTGGGAAACAGGGCCCGTAATGAAAAACTGTTTTTT; CDR3aa: CASSLGNRARNEKLFF
v_gene: TRBV5-5; j_gene: TRBJ2-3; abundance: -; d_gene: TRBD2; CDR3nt: TGTGCCAGCAGCTCGGGACTAGCGGGATTCACAGATACGCAGTATTTT; CDR3aa: CASSSGLAGFTDTQYF
v_gene: TRBV7-2; j_gene: TRBJ2-7; abundance: -; d_gene: TRBD1; CDR3nt: TGTGCCAGCAGCTTAGGCCCCCCAGGACAGGGGCACGAGCAGTACTTC; CDR3aa: CASSLGPPGQGHEQYF
v_gene: TRBV19; j_gene: TRBJ2-2; abundance: -; d_gene: TRBD2; CDR3nt: TGTGCCAGTAGTATGGGGACTAGCGGGAGAAACGGGGAGCTGTTTTTT; CDR3aa: CASSMGTSGRNGELFF
v_gene: TRBV6-5; j_gene: TRBJ1-6; abundance: -; d_gene: -; CDR3nt: TGTGCCAGCACCTATCAGGGTGCCAATTCACCCCTCCACTTT; CDR3aa: CASTYQGANSPLHF
v_gene: TRBV7-2; j_gene: TRBJ2-5; abundance: -; d_gene: -; CDR3nt: TGTGCCAGCAGCTTAGCCACTTTAAAGTACTTC; CDR3aa: CASSLATLKYF
v_gene: TRBV7-2; j_gene: TRBJ2-1; abundance: -; d_gene: -; CDR3nt: TGTGCCAGCAGCTTAGCTGTCGGGGGCTACAATGAGCAGTTCTTC; CDR3aa: CASSLAVGGYNEQFF